These 14 T cell receptor beta chains originate from one sample sequenced in a study of persistence of HIV-infected CD4 T cells. Stimulation used 10 ug/mL lysate from CMV-infected fibroblasts. Sorting of responding CD4+ T cells relied on upregulated CD40 ligand together with CD69. This was the immunoSEQ version 4 assay in survey mode. Clones were read by immunoSEQ multiplex PCR, and TCRdb kept only the in-frame ones, dropping some. The data contain 15,000 to 25,000 clones, 70% to 80% of them seen just once; the ten biggest clones take up roughly 6.4%. Their specific antigens are unknown. The input for sequencing was CD4+ T cells sorted from PBMCs after approximately 20-hour stimulation, taken from a patient who received antiretroviral therapy. The receptors come from an adult man with HIV who was CMV-seropositive.

The gene calls are TRBV18 and TRBJ1-4, with 7 nucleotides matching TRBD1. The trim removed 6 bases at V and 0 bases at J, leaving 7 bases unmatched. The germline CDR1 and CDR2 sequences are KGHSH and LQKENI. CDR3 length: 16 amino acids. CDR3 in DNA: TGTGCCAGCTCGCCGGGACAGTCTTCAACTAATGAAAAACTGTTTTTT. Encoded protein: CASSPGQSSTNEKLFF.

The chain combines TRBV13 with TRBJ1-2; tentatively, D is TRBD1 (6 bases). The CDR3 is 14 amino acids. In germline, CDR1 is PRHDT, CDR2 FYEKMQ (reference sequence). Deletions cut 2 bases from V and 8 bases from J, with 15 bases between. The CDR3 region is CASSLIWGREGYTF. The CDR3 nucleotides are TGTGCCAGCAGCTTAATCTGGGGGCGAGAGGGCTACACCTTC.

This rearrangement joins TRBV20-1 to TRBJ1-2; 7 bases match TRBD1. CDR1 and CDR2 from the germline V gene are DFQATT and SNEGSKA (reference sequence). This CDR3 has 14 residues. Trimming cost V 3 bases and J 2 bases; bases outside gene matches: 6. CDR3 protein: CSASHLDRNYGYTF. CDR3 in DNA: TGCAGTGCTAGTCATTTGGACAGGAACTATGGCTACACCTTC.

The CDR3 is CASSSEAGDGQPQHF. For the CDR3, the DNA is TGTGCCAGTAGTTCCGAGGCAGGGGACGGGCAGCCCCAGCATTTT. The chain has TRBV19 and TRBJ1-5; a possible D gene is TRBD1 (6 bases). The CDR3 is 15 residues long. Trimming cost V 5 bases and J 7 bases, with 18 bases left between them. Per the germline V gene, CDR1 is LNHDA and CDR2 is SQIVND (reference sequence).

The chain uses TRBV19 and TRBJ1-4, with 7 bases identical to TRBD1. The CDR3 covers 14 residues. Per the germline V gene, CDR1 is LNHDA and CDR2 is SQIVND (reference sequence). Trimming cost V 6 bases and J 5 bases; bases outside gene matches: 6. CDR3 amino acids: CASRQQGRNEKLFF. The CDR3, as DNA: TGTGCCAGTAGGCAACAGGGGAGGAATGAAAAACTGTTTTTT.

This chain joins TRBV25-1 and TRBJ2-1; D is possibly TRBD1 (5 bases). Germline values: CDR1 MGHDK, CDR2 SYGVNS. This CDR3 is built from 12 residues. Trimming cost V 4 bases and J 8 bases, with 9 bases left between them. This chain's CDR3 is CASSASGYEQFF. The CDR3 DNA follows: TGTGCCAGCAGTGCCTCAGGGTATGAGCAGTTCTTC.

This chain uses TRBV7-9 with TRBJ1-1; D uncertain. Trimming pared 2 bases from V and 1 base from J, leaving 8 bases between. There are 14 residues in the CDR3. Germline V lookup: CDR1 SEHNR, CDR2 FQNEAQ (reference sequence). The CDR3 sequence: CASSLSGANTEAFF. In nucleotides, the CDR3 is TGTGCCAGCAGCTTAAGCGGAGCGAACACTGAAGCTTTCTTT.

The V and J genes are TRBV20-1 and TRBJ1-1; 10 bases match TRBD1. This CDR3 is built from 13 residues. V shed 3 bases, J shed 6 bases, and the junction held 4 bases outside the gene matches. The germline V gene encodes CDR1 DFQATT and CDR2 SNEGSKA (reference sequence). The CDR3 is CSASGDRGPEAFF. The CDR3, as DNA: TGCAGTGCTAGTGGGGACAGGGGACCTGAAGCTTTCTTT.

In DNA form, the CDR3 reads TGCGCCAGCAGAATGGCGCGTAACACTGAAGCTTTCTTT. It yields the protein CASRMARNTEAFF. This rearrangement joins TRBV10-1 to TRBJ1-1; the D is unclear. The CDR3 sequence is 13 residues long. From germline, CDR1 is WNHNN and CDR2 SYGVQD (reference sequence). V dropped 6 bases and J dropped 2 bases, with 10 bases sitting between them.

Only a few counts were recorded for this clone. The chain uses TRBV28 and TRBJ2-7, with TRBD2 identical over 14 bases. With V trimmed by 7 bases and J by 2 bases, 4 bases remained unmatched. Germline assignment: CDR1 MDHEN and CDR2 SYDVKM. The length of the CDR3 is 15 residues. Written as DNA, the CDR3 is TGTGCCAGCACCGAGACTAGCGGGGGGGCCTACGAGCAGTACTTC. Its translation: CASTETSGGAYEQYF. The variable domain in full, completed from reference TRBV28 and TRBJ2-7, reads DVKVTQSSRYLVKRTGEKVFLECVQDMDHENMFWYRQDPGLGLRLIYFSYDVKMKEKGDIPEGYSVSREKKERFSLILESASTNQTSMYLCASTETSGGAYEQYFGPGTRLTVT.

The V and J genes are TRBV18 and TRBJ1-1; D remains ambiguous. The germline V gene has CDR1 KGHSH and CDR2 LQKENI. This CDR3 has 13 residues. Trimming stripped 6 bases from V and 2 bases from J, with 10 bases between. CDR3 residues: CASSPKINTEAFF. In DNA, the CDR3 is TGTGCCAGCTCCCCAAAGATTAACACTGAAGCTTTCTTT.

The chain uses TRBV7-9 and TRBJ1-1; the D is unclear. V gave up 3 bases and J gave up 5 bases, with 13 bases separating them. Per germline, CDR1 SEHNR and CDR2 FQNEAQ (reference sequence). The CDR3 length is 14 residues. CDR3 residues: CASSFGHSRTEAFF. In nucleotides, the CDR3 is TGTGCCAGCAGCTTCGGGCACTCGAGAACTGAAGCTTTCTTT.

This clone was detected only a few times. The V gene is TRBV7-8, the J gene TRBJ1-6; TRBD1 matches at 8 bases. CDR3 length equals 14 residues. The germline V gene has CDR1 SGHVS and CDR2 FQNEAQ. Germline trimming cut 5 bases from V and 7 bases from J; bases unmatched to any gene: 4. This CDR3 reads CASSPRTGNSPLHF. As DNA, the CDR3 is TGTGCCAGCAGCCCAAGGACAGGGAATTCACCCCTCCACTTT.

The chain employs TRBV14 and TRBJ1-4, with no clear D. The CDR3 has 15 amino acids. V was trimmed by 4 bases and J by 0 bases, leaving 9 bases between them. CDR1 is SGHDN, CDR2 FVKESK, per germline. CDR3 in amino acids: CASSPLAPTNEKLFF. Here the CDR3 DNA reads TGTGCCAGCAGCCCCCTAGCCCCAACTAATGAAAAACTGTTTTTT. The full variable domain, with the rest looked up from reference TRBV14 and TRBJ1-4, is EAGVTQFPSHSVIEKGQTVTLRCDPISGHDNLYWYRRVMGKEIKFLLHFVKESKQDESGMPNNRFLAERTGGTYSTLKVQPAELEDSGVYFCASSPLAPTNEKLFFGSGTQLSVL.